Following are 31 T cell receptor beta chains from one sample sequenced in a study of T cells in localized non-small cell lung cancer. The data were produced by immunoSEQ multiplex PCR, yet TCRdb's version contains in-frame clones alone and is incomplete. The table records tens of thousands of clones, just over 90% of them present only once. This specimen was peripheral blood, taken before any cancer treatment. Source of these receptors: a woman aged 40-70 years with stage I lung adenocarcinoma.

The chain couples TRBV7-2 to TRBJ2-2; possibly TRBD2 for D (5 bases). V lost 8 bases and J lost 7, with 17 bases in between. The CDR3 length is 14 residues. The germline V gene encodes CDR1 SGHTA and CDR2 FQGNSA. The CDR3 spells CASGRLALDGELFF. The DNA of the CDR3 is TGTGCCAGCGGCCGGCTAGCCCTTGACGGGGAGCTGTTTTTT. The full variable domain, rest sourced from reference TRBV7-2 and TRBJ2-2, is GAGVSQSPSNKVTEKGKDVELRCDPISGHTALYWYRQSLGQGLEFLIYFQGNSAPDKSGLPSDRFSAERTGGSVSTLTIQRTQQEDSAVYLCASGRLALDGELFFGEGSRLTVL.

This clone was recorded only once. V gene TRBV27 combines with J gene TRBJ1-1; 8 bases are shared with TRBD1. The CDR3 is 16 residues long. V was pared by 9 bases and J by 4 bases, with 16 bases of the junction left unmatched. Per germline, CDR1 MNHEY and CDR2 SMNVEV (reference sequence). The DNA of the CDR3 is TGTGCCAGTAATCCTGGGACAGGAGGTTCGGGCACTGAAGCTTTCTTT. Protein sequence: CASNPGTGGSGTEAFF.

The chain is built from TRBV18 and TRBJ2-2, with D unresolved. The CDR3 is 14 residues long. The germline V gene encodes CDR1 KGHSH and CDR2 LQKENI. V was pared by 5 bases and J by 5 bases, with 12 bases between. CDR3 nucleotide sequence: TGTGCCAGCTCAGAACTAAAGAAAACCGGGGAGCTGTTTTTT. It specifies CASSELKKTGELFF.

The gene calls are TRBV27 and TRBJ1-4, with 7 bases matching TRBD1. Germline V gives CDR1 MNHEY, CDR2 SMNVEV (reference sequence). After removal of 6 bases from V and 0 bases from J, the junction contained 10 bases not matched to a gene. The CDR3 runs 17 residues. CDR3 DNA sequence: TGTGCCAGCAGCCCTAGGGGCGGACAGGCAACTAATGAAAAACTGTTTTTT. This sequence encodes CASSPRGGQATNEKLFF.

This sequence joins TRBV2 and TRBJ2-1, with 9 bases matching TRBD2. This CDR3 has 16 residues. V shed 6 bases, J shed 1 base, and the junction held 7 bases outside the gene matches. CDR1 SNHLY and CDR2 FYNNEI come from the germline V gene. The CDR3 sequence: CASSPGLALSYNEQFF. In nucleotides, the CDR3 is TGTGCCAGCAGCCCCGGACTAGCGCTATCCTACAATGAGCAGTTCTTC.

The genes are TRBV30 and TRBJ2-2; no reliable D call. V lost 0 bases and J 9 bases, leaving 8 bases between the germline ends. CDR3 size: 12 residues. Per germline, CDR1 GTSNPN and CDR2 SVGIG (reference sequence). For the CDR3, the DNA is TGTGCCTGGAGTGTACTATCCCGGGAGCTGTTTTTT. Translation: CAWSVLSRELFF.

This sequence joins TRBV6-5 and TRBJ1-1; a weak D match, TRBD1 (5 bases). The CDR3 runs 14 residues. V gave up 6 bases and J gave up 5 bases, with 16 bases separating them. The germline gives CDR1 MNHEY, CDR2 SVGAGI. The CDR3 sequence: CASSVGVGRTEAFF. The CDR3 DNA reads TGTGCCAGCAGCGTAGGGGTGGGAAGGACTGAAGCTTTCTTT.

This clone was picked up one time. Written as DNA, the CDR3 is TGTGCCAGCAGTGTTCCGGGACGGGACTATGGCTACACCTTC. Amino acid sequence: CASSVPGRDYGYTF. The rearrangement uses TRBV28 and TRBJ1-2, with D tentatively TRBD1 (5 bases). Germline V CDR1 and CDR2: MDHEN, SYDVKM. V lost 5 bases and J lost 3, with 13 bases in between. This CDR3 is built from 14 residues.

The CDR3 sequence is CASQLPGLIIGYTF. For the CDR3, the DNA is TGTGCCAGCCAGCTACCGGGGCTGATTATTGGCTACACCTTC. The chain couples TRBV28 to TRBJ1-2; maybe TRBD1 (5 bases). In germline, CDR1 is MDHEN, CDR2 SYDVKM. The CDR3 has 14 amino acids. Trimming cost V 8 bases and J 7 bases, with 20 bases left between them.

This chain uses TRBV30 with TRBJ1-5; 7 bases are a match to TRBD1. CDR1 is GTSNPN and CDR2 is SVGIG in the germline V gene (reference sequence). CDR3 length: 14 residues. V dropped 2 bases and J dropped 4; count of bases not matched to a gene: 5. The CDR3 region is CAWSLGQLNQPQHF. In nucleotides, the CDR3 is TGTGCCTGGAGTTTGGGACAGCTTAATCAGCCCCAGCATTTT.

The genes are TRBV28 and TRBJ2-2; D ambiguous. The germline gives CDR1 MDHEN, CDR2 SYDVKM. Trimming cost V 6 bases and J 9 bases, with 14 bases left between them. The CDR3 totals 13 residues. The DNA for the CDR3 is TGTGCCAGCAGCCTCATAGGCTTGAGGGAGCTGTTTTTT. Translated: CASSLIGLRELFF.

The rearrangement joins TRBV5-1 to TRBJ2-1; no firm D call. V lost 0 bases and J lost 1, with 11 bases in between. Germline loops: CDR1 SGHRS, CDR2 YFSETQ. The CDR3 totals 16 residues. As DNA, the CDR3 is TGCGCCAGCAGCTTGGGACTGACATCTTCCTACAATGAGCAGTTCTTC. This translates into CASSLGLTSSYNEQFF.

The genes are TRBV19 and TRBJ1-5; the D is unclear. The V and J ends lost 0 bases and 8 bases respectively, with 14 bases between them. The CDR3 runs to 15 residues. Per germline, CDR1 LNHDA and CDR2 SQIVND (reference sequence). The CDR3: CASSIEILSREPQHF. CDR3 DNA sequence: TGTGCCAGTAGTATAGAGATTCTCAGCCGGGAGCCCCAGCATTTT.

This chain uses TRBV27 with TRBJ2-7; D is undetermined. The CDR3 has 11 residues. The V gene lost 3 bases and the J gene lost 6 bases, with 6 bases spanning the gap. The V gene's germline CDR1 is MNHEY and CDR2 SMNVEV (reference sequence). The CDR3 loop is CASSFTLEQYF. Written as DNA, the CDR3 is TGTGCCAGCAGTTTTACCCTCGAGCAGTACTTC.

This chain links TRBV7-2 with TRBJ2-1; D is unclear. V shed 2 bases and J shed 8 bases, with 10 bases lying between them. This CDR3 comprises 13 residues. Germline-derived CDR1 and CDR2 are SGHTA and FQGNSA. The chain's CDR3 is CASSLKLPHEQFF. Here the CDR3 DNA reads TGTGCCAGCAGCTTAAAACTCCCTCATGAGCAGTTCTTC.

The chain employs TRBV11-2 and TRBJ2-2; D might be TRBD1 (5 bases). Germline CDR1 SGHAT, CDR2 FQNNGV. The ends were cut back, 5 bases at V and 7 bases at J, with 14 bases in the middle. This CDR3 has 14 residues. The CDR3: CASSPVKGFGELFF. DNA for the CDR3: TGTGCCAGCAGCCCAGTAAAGGGGTTCGGGGAGCTGTTTTTT.

This clone is judged large. J is TRBJ1-3 and V is TRBV4-3; D gene ambiguous. The length of the CDR3 is 14 residues. From germline, CDR1 is LGHNA and CDR2 YSLEER. V lost 1 base, J lost 2 bases, and 6 bases lay in between. CDR3 coding DNA: TGCGCCAGCAGCCAAGTGGAAACTGGAAACACCATATATTTT. This translates into CASSQVETGNTIYF.

The chain employs TRBV28 and TRBJ2-1, with 9 bases that match TRBD2. V trimming: 2 bases; J trimming: 9 bases; junction bases outside the gene matches: 11. The CDR3 extends over 16 amino acids. Per germline, CDR1 MDHEN and CDR2 SYDVKM. The CDR3 here is CASSLPVAGVLSEQFF. CDR3 nucleotide sequence: TGTGCCAGCAGTTTACCAGTAGCGGGAGTCTTAAGTGAGCAGTTCTTC.

This chain connects TRBV6-6 to TRBJ1-1; 7 nucleotides match TRBD1. The CDR3 runs 14 residues. The germline V gene encodes CDR1 MNHNY and CDR2 SVGAGI (reference sequence). V lost 6 bases, J lost 11 bases, and 15 bases stayed unmatched. The CDR3 region has the DNA TGTGCCAGCAGACAAGACTCCAGGGGGTTTAGCGCTTTCTTT. Residues: CASRQDSRGFSAFF.

Notes on this clone: Additional DNA sequences in this sample encode the identical CDR3. The rearrangement joins TRBV9 to TRBJ2-2; D is ambiguous. Germline V gives CDR1 SGDLS, CDR2 YYNGEE. Trimming removed 0 bases from V and 0 bases from J, with 3 bases in between. This CDR3 is 14 amino acids long. The CDR3 region is CASSVGPNTGELFF. In DNA, the CDR3 is TGTGCCAGCAGCGTAGGCCCGAACACCGGGGAGCTGTTTTTT.

V and J are TRBV5-1 and TRBJ2-5; the D gene is possibly TRBD2 (5 bases). V was cut by 0 bases and J by 3 bases, with 9 bases left in between. This CDR3 is 14 amino acids long. From germline, CDR1 is SGHRS and CDR2 YFSETQ. The chain's CDR3 is CASSLEPSKETQYF. For the CDR3, the DNA is TGCGCCAGCAGCTTGGAGCCTAGCAAAGAGACCCAGTACTTC.

This chain joins TRBV19 and TRBJ2-7, with D tentatively TRBD2 (5 bases). Trimming pared 5 bases from V and 0 bases from J, leaving 14 bases between. The CDR3 covers 15 residues. In germline, CDR1 is LNHDA, CDR2 SQIVND (reference sequence). CDR3: CASSPLAGSSYEQYF. In DNA form, the CDR3 reads TGTGCCAGTAGTCCGCTGGCTGGGAGCTCCTACGAGCAGTACTTC.

The chain combines TRBV5-1 with TRBJ1-6, with 9 bases aligning to TRBD1. V shed 4 bases, J shed 7 bases, and the junction held 6 bases outside the gene matches. The CDR3 extends over 15 amino acids. CDR1 SGHRS and CDR2 YFSETQ come from the germline V gene. CDR3 sequence reads: CASSPGDRANSPLHF. The CDR3 bases are TGCGCCAGCAGCCCGGGGGACAGGGCGAATTCACCCCTCCACTTT.

The V gene is TRBV4-3, the J gene TRBJ2-1; 7 nucleotides line up with TRBD2. Germline assignment: CDR1 LGHNA and CDR2 YSLEER. The CDR3 totals 16 residues. J gave up 3 bases and V 0 bases, and 5 bases lay outside the gene matches. The CDR3 loop is CASSQDVSGGYNEQFF. The CDR3 coding sequence is TGCGCCAGCAGCCAAGATGTTTCGGGGGGCTACAATGAGCAGTTCTTC.

The J gene is TRBJ2-5, the V gene TRBV2; no definite D call. CDR1 and CDR2 (germline): SNHLY, FYNNEI. The V end was cut by 7 bases, the J end by 4 bases, with 7 bases between. The CDR3 runs to 11 residues. The CDR3 DNA reads as TGTGCCAGCAAGGGTCGAGAGACCCAGTACTTC. It translates to CASKGRETQYF.

The rearrangement uses TRBV6-5 and TRBJ1-1; possible D gene TRBD1, 5 bases. With 7 bases removed from V and 1 base from J, the gap between germline ends came to 13 bases. CDR1 is MNHEY, CDR2 SVGAGI, per germline. The CDR3 is 14 residues long. Here the CDR3 DNA reads TGTGCCAGCACTCCGGGGGGGGAGAACACTGAAGCTTTCTTT. This translates into CASTPGGENTEAFF.

The genes are TRBV27 and TRBJ2-1, with D maybe TRBD2 (6 bases). This CDR3 has 14 residues. From germline, CDR1 is MNHEY and CDR2 SMNVEV (reference sequence). The ends were cut back, 5 bases at V and 4 bases at J, with 12 bases in the middle. In nucleotides, the CDR3 is TGTGCCAGCAGTGAGAGGGGAGGATACAATGAGCAGTTCTTC. It translates to CASSERGGYNEQFF.

Only a few counts were recorded for this clone. CDR3 in amino acids: CASSASGVQETQYF. DNA of the CDR3: TGTGCCAGCAGTGCCTCAGGGGTCCAAGAGACCCAGTACTTC. This rearrangement joins TRBV2 to TRBJ2-5, with D possibly TRBD1 on 6 matching bases. The germline CDR1 and CDR2 sequences are SNHLY and FYNNEI. The CDR3 covers 14 residues. The ends were cut back, 4 bases at V and 1 base at J, with 10 bases in the middle.

The chain employs TRBV2 and TRBJ2-3; 15 bases fit TRBD2. V shed 8 bases and J 1 base; nucleotides not matched to a gene: 13. Germline V lookup: CDR1 SNHLY, CDR2 FYNNEI. CDR3 length: 19 residues. CDR3: CASEALRTSGRAGTDTQYF. The CDR3 nucleotides read TGTGCCAGCGAGGCCCTCCGGACTAGCGGGAGGGCCGGCACAGATACGCAGTATTTT.

The V gene is TRBV6-1, the J gene TRBJ2-2; unclear D gene. Germline V gene data show CDR1 as MNHNS and CDR2 as SASEGT. The CDR3 extends over 12 amino acids. V lost 7 bases and J 9 bases, leaving 12 bases between the germline ends. In nucleotides, the CDR3 is TGTGCCAGCAACAAGGAGCTCCGGGAGCTGTTTTTT. Its protein product is CASNKELRELFF.

This chain uses TRBV25-1 with TRBJ2-7, with unresolved D. CDR1 and CDR2 from the germline V gene are MGHDK and SYGVNS. CDR3 length: 13 amino acids. V lost 0 bases to trimming and J lost 8 bases, with 11 bases between them. CDR3 amino acids: CASSEYPTRKQYF. CDR3 coding DNA: TGTGCCAGCAGTGAATACCCCACACGTAAGCAGTACTTC.